This is a list of T cell receptor beta chains from one sample in a study of cytotoxic CD8 clonotypes in ibrutinib-treated CLL. Sequencing was performed with immunoSEQ multiplex PCR; in TCRdb, only in-frame clones are kept and a portion is missing. This table has 35,000 to 45,000 clones, approximately 70% appearing once. This specimen consisted of PBMCs, obtained after 12 months of ibrutinib treatment. These receptors came from a human donor with chronic lymphocytic leukemia. Both conserved end residues are part of each CDR3. D genes are given only for firm matches. Where a row states a size, it is once, few, many or the class of an expanded clone; other rows omit it.

clone_size: NA; j_call: TRBJ2-1; v_call: TRBV6-5; d_call: TRBD2; cdr3_aa: CASSQLAERFNEQFF; cdr3_nt: TGTGCCAGCAGCCAACTAGCGGAAAGATTCAATGAGCAGTTCTTC
clone_size: NA; j_call: TRBJ2-3; v_call: TRBV28; d_call: NA; cdr3_aa: CATRFSGLAGDTQYF; cdr3_nt: TGTGCCACCCGGTTCTCCGGGCTAGCAGGAGATACGCAGTATTTT
clone_size: NA; j_call: TRBJ1-1; v_call: TRBV29-1; d_call: NA; cdr3_aa: CSVVGDSLNTEAFF; cdr3_nt: TGCAGCGTTGTGGGGGACTCCTTGAACACTGAAGCTTTCTTT
clone_size: NA; j_call: TRBJ1-1; v_call: TRBV5-1; d_call: NA; cdr3_aa: CASSMDTLNTEAFF; cdr3_nt: TGCGCCAGCAGCATGGACACCCTGAACACTGAAGCTTTCTTT
clone_size: NA; j_call: TRBJ2-2; v_call: TRBV6-1; d_call: NA; cdr3_aa: CASSDRSRGFNTGELFF; cdr3_nt: TGTGCCAGCAGTGATCGCAGCCGAGGGTTTAACACCGGGGAGCTGTTTTTT
clone_size: few; j_call: TRBJ1-1; v_call: TRBV19; d_call: NA; cdr3_aa: CASKSPLNTEAFF; cdr3_nt: TGTGCCAGTAAATCCCCCCTGAACACTGAAGCTTTCTTT
clone_size: NA; j_call: TRBJ1-1; v_call: TRBV4-2; d_call: NA; cdr3_aa: CASSQDRSNTEAFF; cdr3_nt: TGTGCCAGCAGCCAAGACAGGAGCAACACTGAAGCTTTCTTT
clone_size: few; j_call: TRBJ1-3; v_call: TRBV29-1; d_call: NA; cdr3_aa: CSVERPENTIYF; cdr3_nt: TGCAGCGTCGAAAGGCCCGAGAACACCATATATTTT
clone_size: NA; j_call: TRBJ2-1; v_call: TRBV29-1; d_call: NA; cdr3_aa: CSVTPGDNEQFF; cdr3_nt: TGCAGCGTTACGCCAGGGGACAATGAGCAGTTCTTC
clone_size: NA; j_call: TRBJ2-7; v_call: TRBV4-1; d_call: NA; cdr3_aa: CASSQGNIGGRGSYEQYF; cdr3_nt: TGCGCCAGCAGCCAAGGCAATATTGGAGGGAGGGGGTCCTACGAGCAGTACTTC
clone_size: NA; j_call: TRBJ2-2; v_call: TRBV9; d_call: TRBD1; cdr3_aa: CASNAGTGGLNTGELFF; cdr3_nt: TGTGCCAGCAATGCCGGGACAGGGGGATTGAACACCGGGGAGCTGTTTTTT
clone_size: NA; j_call: TRBJ2-5; v_call: TRBV7-2; d_call: NA; cdr3_aa: CASSEGLPEAQYF; cdr3_nt: TGTGCCAGCAGCGAGGGACTCCCCGAGGCCCAGTACTTC
clone_size: NA; j_call: TRBJ1-3; v_call: TRBV7-2; d_call: TRBD1; cdr3_aa: CASSLFRQGLGGNTIYF; cdr3_nt: TGTGCCAGCAGCTTATTCCGACAGGGCCTTGGTGGAAACACCATATATTTT
clone_size: NA; j_call: TRBJ2-3; v_call: TRBV7-2; d_call: TRBD1; cdr3_aa: CASRPLPGTGSTDTQYF; cdr3_nt: TGTGCCAGCAGACCTCTACCCGGGACAGGGAGCACAGATACGCAGTATTTT
clone_size: NA; j_call: TRBJ2-1; v_call: TRBV10-2; d_call: NA; cdr3_aa: CASSGWESYNEQFF; cdr3_nt: TGCGCCAGCAGTGGGTGGGAGTCCTACAATGAGCAGTTCTTC
clone_size: NA; j_call: TRBJ1-4; v_call: TRBV7-6; d_call: NA; cdr3_aa: CASSSSDEKLFF; cdr3_nt: TGTGCCAGCAGCTCCTCTGACGAAAAACTGTTTTTT
clone_size: NA; j_call: TRBJ2-7; v_call: TRBV30; d_call: NA; cdr3_aa: CACMTAYEQYF; cdr3_nt: TGTGCCTGTATGACAGCATACGAGCAGTACTTC
clone_size: few; j_call: TRBJ1-1; v_call: TRBV7-9; d_call: NA; cdr3_aa: CASSPRRDTEAFF; cdr3_nt: TGTGCCAGCAGCCCCCGGCGGGACACTGAAGCTTTCTTT
clone_size: NA; j_call: TRBJ2-1; v_call: TRBV5-1; d_call: TRBD1; cdr3_aa: CASMDRSGEFF; cdr3_nt: TGCGCCAGCATGGACAGGTCAGGGGAGTTCTTC
clone_size: NA; j_call: TRBJ2-1; v_call: TRBV7-2; d_call: TRBD2; cdr3_aa: CASSLNLLAGGSSYNEQFF; cdr3_nt: TGTGCCAGCAGCTTAAATCTCCTAGCGGGAGGGAGCTCCTACAATGAGCAGTTCTTC
clone_size: NA; j_call: TRBJ1-2; v_call: TRBV6-1; d_call: TRBD1; cdr3_aa: CASSEGTGQNYGYTF; cdr3_nt: TGTGCCAGCAGTGAAGGGACAGGGCAGAACTATGGCTACACCTTC
clone_size: NA; j_call: TRBJ1-5; v_call: TRBV6-5; d_call: NA; cdr3_aa: CASSDRSNQPQHF; cdr3_nt: TGTGCCAGCAGTGACCGGTCCAATCAGCCCCAGCATTTT
clone_size: NA; j_call: TRBJ2-3; v_call: TRBV7-2; d_call: NA; cdr3_aa: CASSLGTADTQYF; cdr3_nt: TGTGCCAGCAGCTTAGGCACGGCAGATACGCAGTATTTT
clone_size: once; j_call: TRBJ2-7; v_call: TRBV28; d_call: TRBD2; cdr3_aa: CASNDSGTAYEQYF; cdr3_nt: TGTGCCAGCAACGATAGCGGGACGGCCTACGAGCAGTACTTC
clone_size: NA; j_call: TRBJ2-2; v_call: TRBV7-2; d_call: NA; cdr3_aa: CASSLAGAATGELFF; cdr3_nt: TGTGCCAGCAGCTTAGCAGGGGCTGCCACCGGGGAGCTGTTTTTT
clone_size: NA; j_call: TRBJ2-7; v_call: TRBV7-2; d_call: TRBD2; cdr3_aa: CASSSAGGPYEQYF; cdr3_nt: TGTGCCAGCAGCTCAGCGGGAGGGCCTTACGAGCAGTACTTC
clone_size: NA; j_call: TRBJ2-2; v_call: TRBV5-4; d_call: NA; cdr3_aa: CASSLEGGPNTGELFF; cdr3_nt: TGTGCCAGCAGCTTGGAGGGGGGCCCGAACACCGGGGAGCTGTTTTTT
clone_size: NA; j_call: TRBJ2-2; v_call: TRBV19; d_call: NA; cdr3_aa: CASSIGKVSTGELFF; cdr3_nt: TGTGCCAGTAGTATAGGAAAAGTCTCGACCGGGGAGCTGTTTTTT
clone_size: NA; j_call: TRBJ2-7; v_call: TRBV7-2; d_call: NA; cdr3_aa: CASSLGQGGYEQYF; cdr3_nt: TGTGCCAGCAGCTTAGGTCAGGGGGGATACGAGCAGTACTTC
clone_size: NA; j_call: TRBJ2-3; v_call: TRBV13; d_call: TRBD1; cdr3_aa: CASSPQGSETDTQYF; cdr3_nt: TGTGCCAGCAGCCCACAGGGGTCGGAAACAGATACGCAGTATTTT
clone_size: NA; j_call: TRBJ2-3; v_call: TRBV27; d_call: NA; cdr3_aa: CASSLFSRTDTQYF; cdr3_nt: TGTGCCAGCAGTTTATTTTCCCGCACAGATACGCAGTATTTT
clone_size: NA; j_call: TRBJ2-7; v_call: TRBV5-4; d_call: NA; cdr3_aa: CASSLLLEGARYEQYF; cdr3_nt: TGTGCCAGCAGCTTGCTTTTGGAGGGGGCGCGTTACGAGCAGTACTTC
clone_size: few; j_call: TRBJ1-5; v_call: TRBV6-4; d_call: NA; cdr3_aa: CASSDYVRPRGTQSNQPQHF; cdr3_nt: TGTGCCAGCAGTGATTATGTGAGGCCCCGGGGGACCCAAAGCAATCAGCCCCAGCATTTT
clone_size: NA; j_call: TRBJ1-3; v_call: TRBV5-8; d_call: NA; cdr3_aa: CASSRRTDGNTIYF; cdr3_nt: TGTGCCAGCAGCCGACGGACGGATGGAAACACCATATATTTT
clone_size: NA; j_call: TRBJ1-5; v_call: TRBV19; d_call: TRBD1; cdr3_aa: CASSNQPGQVNQPQHF; cdr3_nt: TGTGCCAGTAGTAACCAACCGGGACAGGTGAATCAGCCCCAGCATTTT
clone_size: once; j_call: TRBJ1-1; v_call: TRBV5-6; d_call: NA; cdr3_aa: CASSFRGAMNTEAFF; cdr3_nt: TGTGCCAGCAGCTTTCGGGGGGCGATGAACACTGAAGCTTTCTTT
clone_size: NA; j_call: TRBJ2-7; v_call: TRBV27; d_call: TRBD2; cdr3_aa: CASRLAAFYEQYF; cdr3_nt: TGTGCCAGCAGACTAGCGGCCTTCTACGAGCAGTACTTC
clone_size: NA; j_call: TRBJ2-3; v_call: TRBV5-1; d_call: NA; cdr3_aa: CASSLDRAVTDTQYF; cdr3_nt: TGCGCCAGCAGCTTGGACAGGGCCGTCACAGATACGCAGTATTTT
clone_size: few; j_call: TRBJ2-5; v_call: TRBV28; d_call: NA; cdr3_aa: CASTPTGGVGQETQYF; cdr3_nt: TGTGCCAGCACCCCGACGGGGGGCGTAGGTCAAGAGACCCAGTACTTC
clone_size: few; j_call: TRBJ2-1; v_call: TRBV28; d_call: NA; cdr3_aa: CASSSAGVPYNEQFF; cdr3_nt: TGTGCCAGCAGCTCAGCGGGCGTCCCCTACAATGAGCAGTTCTTC
clone_size: NA; j_call: TRBJ2-2; v_call: TRBV11-2; d_call: NA; cdr3_aa: CASSLRPANTGELFF; cdr3_nt: TGTGCCAGCAGCTTAAGGCCCGCGAACACCGGGGAGCTGTTTTTT